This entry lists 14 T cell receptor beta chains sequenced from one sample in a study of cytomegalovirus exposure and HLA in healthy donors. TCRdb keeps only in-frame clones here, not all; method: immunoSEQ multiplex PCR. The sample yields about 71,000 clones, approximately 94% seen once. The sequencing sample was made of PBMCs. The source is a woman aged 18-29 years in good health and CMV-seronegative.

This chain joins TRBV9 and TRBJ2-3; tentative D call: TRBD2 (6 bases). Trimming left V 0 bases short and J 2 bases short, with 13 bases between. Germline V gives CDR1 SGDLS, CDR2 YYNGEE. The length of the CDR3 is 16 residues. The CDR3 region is CASSVVDGTYTDTQYF. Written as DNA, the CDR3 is TGTGCCAGCAGCGTAGTAGATGGGACTTACACAGATACGCAGTATTTT.

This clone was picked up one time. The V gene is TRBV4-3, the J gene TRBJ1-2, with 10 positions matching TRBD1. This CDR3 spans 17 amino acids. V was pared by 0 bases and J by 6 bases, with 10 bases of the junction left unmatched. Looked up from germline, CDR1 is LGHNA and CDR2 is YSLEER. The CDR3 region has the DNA TGCGCCAGCAGCCAAGATGCCCGACAGGGGGCCTTGGATGGCTACACCTTC. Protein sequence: CASSQDARQGALDGYTF.

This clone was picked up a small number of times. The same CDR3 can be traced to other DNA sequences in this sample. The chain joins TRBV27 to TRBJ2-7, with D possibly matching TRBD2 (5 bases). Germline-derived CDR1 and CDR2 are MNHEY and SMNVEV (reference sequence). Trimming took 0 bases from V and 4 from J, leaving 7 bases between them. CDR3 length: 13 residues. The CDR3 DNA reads TGTGCCAGCAGTTTATCAGGCGGGTACGAGCAGTACTTC. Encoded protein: CASSLSGGYEQYF.

The CDR3 loop reads CASTLGLAGGFPDTQYF. CDR3 nucleotide sequence: TGTGCCAGCACTCTAGGGCTAGCGGGAGGGTTCCCAGATACGCAGTATTTT. This chain uses TRBV28 with TRBJ2-3; 12 nucleotides line up with TRBD2. V was clipped by 7 bases and J by 4 bases; unmatched bases: 12. Per the germline V gene, CDR1 is MDHEN and CDR2 is SYDVKM. This CDR3 comprises 17 residues.

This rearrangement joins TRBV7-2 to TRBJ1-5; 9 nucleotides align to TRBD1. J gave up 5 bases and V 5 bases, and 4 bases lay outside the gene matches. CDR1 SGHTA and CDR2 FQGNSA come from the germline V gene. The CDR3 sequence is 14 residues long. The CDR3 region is CASSDRQGDQPQHF. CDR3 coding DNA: TGTGCCAGCAGCGACCGACAGGGGGATCAGCCCCAGCATTTT.

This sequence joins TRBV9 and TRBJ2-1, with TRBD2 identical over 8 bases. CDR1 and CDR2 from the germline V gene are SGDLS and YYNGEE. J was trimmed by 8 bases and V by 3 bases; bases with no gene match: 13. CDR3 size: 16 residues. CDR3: CASSARPGLDGDEQFF. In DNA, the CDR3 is TGTGCCAGCAGCGCGAGACCGGGACTAGATGGCGATGAGCAGTTCTTC.

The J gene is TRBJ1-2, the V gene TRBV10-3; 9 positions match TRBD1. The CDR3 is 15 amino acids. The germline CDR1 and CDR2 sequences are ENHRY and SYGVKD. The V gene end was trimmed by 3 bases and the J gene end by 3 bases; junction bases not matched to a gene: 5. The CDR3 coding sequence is TGTGCCATCAGTGAAGGACAGGGGCCCGACTATGGCTACACCTTC. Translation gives CAISEGQGPDYGYTF.

CDR3 nucleotide sequence: TGCAGCGCCGAGACAGACTACGAGCAGTACTTC. As protein: CSAETDYEQYF. V is TRBV29-1 and J is TRBJ2-7, with D possibly being TRBD1 (5 bases). The CDR3 is 11 residues long. CDR1 and CDR2 (germline): SQVTM, ANQGSEA. Trimming cost V 7 bases and J 3 bases, with 10 bases left between them.

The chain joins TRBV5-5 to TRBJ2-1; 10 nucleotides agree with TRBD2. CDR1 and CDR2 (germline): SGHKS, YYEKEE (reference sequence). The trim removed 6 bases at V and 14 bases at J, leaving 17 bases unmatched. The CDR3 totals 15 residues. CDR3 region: CASTPVRAGGPCEFF. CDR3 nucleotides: TGTGCCAGCACTCCCGTAAGAGCGGGAGGGCCCTGTGAGTTCTTC.

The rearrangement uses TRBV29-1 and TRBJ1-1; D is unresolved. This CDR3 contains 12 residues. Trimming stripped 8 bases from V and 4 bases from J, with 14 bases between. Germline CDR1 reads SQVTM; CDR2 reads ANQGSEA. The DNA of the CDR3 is TGCAGCTTCTGTATAGCGCGCACTGAAGCTTTCTTT. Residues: CSFCIARTEAFF.

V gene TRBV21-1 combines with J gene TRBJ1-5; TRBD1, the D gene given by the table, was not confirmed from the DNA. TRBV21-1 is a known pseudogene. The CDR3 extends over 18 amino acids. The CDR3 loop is CASSRPGDSHICNQPQHF. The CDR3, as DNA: TGTGCCAGCAGCCGACCCGGGGACAGCCATATATGCAATCAGCCCCAGCATTTT.

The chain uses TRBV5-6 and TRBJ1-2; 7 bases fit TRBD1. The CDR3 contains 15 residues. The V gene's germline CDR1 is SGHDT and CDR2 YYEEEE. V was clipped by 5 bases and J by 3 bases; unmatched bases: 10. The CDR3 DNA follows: TGTGCCAGCAGTCAACAGACAGGGTCGTACTATGGCTACACCTTC. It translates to CASSQQTGSYYGYTF.

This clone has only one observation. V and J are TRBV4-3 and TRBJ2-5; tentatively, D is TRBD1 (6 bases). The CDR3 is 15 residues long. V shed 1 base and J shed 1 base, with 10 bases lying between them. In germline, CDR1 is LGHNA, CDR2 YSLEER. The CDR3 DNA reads TGCGCCAGCAGCCAAGGCAGGGGTTTCCAAGAGACCCAGTACTTC. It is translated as CASSQGRGFQETQYF.

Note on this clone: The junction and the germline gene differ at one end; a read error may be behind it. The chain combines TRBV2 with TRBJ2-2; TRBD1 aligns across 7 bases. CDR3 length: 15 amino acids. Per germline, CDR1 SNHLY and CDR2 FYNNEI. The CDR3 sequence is CASSEGNRGTGELFF. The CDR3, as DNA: TGTGCCAGCAGCGAAGGGAACAGGGGCACCGGGGAGCTGTTTTTT.